These 19 T cell receptor beta chains originate from one sample sequenced in a study of blood T cell repertoires in COVID-19. Only in-frame clones appear in the TCRdb table, and some are missing; sequencing was by immunoSEQ multiplex PCR. The sample holds around 160,000 clones, around 83% seen once. Sequenced material: PBMCs or T cells enriched from blood (not recorded which). These receptors were collected from a woman aged 45-65 years who had been exposed to COVID-19.

This clone has more than one count but fewer than ten. The chain carries TRBV5-6 and TRBJ2-3; D gene uncertain. The ends were cut back, 6 bases at V and 6 bases at J, with 14 bases in the middle. Germline V gene lookup returns CDR1 SGHDT and CDR2 YYEEEE. There are 13 residues in the CDR3. The CDR3 is CASIKNTRDTQYF. Here the CDR3 DNA reads TGTGCCAGCATAAAAAATACGAGGGATACGCAGTATTTT.

The V call is TRBV9, the J call TRBJ2-4, with TRBD2 as a possible D gene (7 bases). Per the germline V gene, CDR1 is SGDLS and CDR2 is YYNGEE. This CDR3 comprises 18 residues. V shed 4 bases and J shed 0 bases, with 20 bases lying between them. This CDR3 is CASSPGWGGAVAKNIQYF. In DNA form, the CDR3 reads TGTGCCAGCAGCCCAGGATGGGGGGGGGCCGTAGCCAAAAACATTCAGTACTTC. Full variable domain (outside the CDR3, taken from reference TRBV9 and TRBJ2-4): DSGVTQTPKHLITATGQRVTLRCSPRSGDLSVYWYQQSLDQGLQFLIQYYNGEERAKGNILERFSAQQFPDLHSELNLSSLELGDSALYFCASSPGWGGAVAKNIQYFGAGTRLSVL.

This chain uses TRBV3-1 (or the pseudogene TRBV3-2) with TRBJ2-1, with TRBD2 matching 14 bases. The germline V gene encodes CDR1 LGHDT and CDR2 YNNKEL (reference sequence). V was clipped by 8 bases and J by 8 bases; unmatched bases: 5. CDR3 size: 14 residues. The DNA of the CDR3 is TGTGCCAGCGGAGGGACTAGCGGGAGTCATGAGCAGTTCTTC. Amino acid sequence: CASGGTSGSHEQFF.

CDR3 in DNA: TGTGCCAGCAGTGCGACAGGGAGCTCCTATAATTCACCCCTCCACTTT. Protein sequence: CASSATGSSYNSPLHF. The chain joins TRBV27 to TRBJ1-6; 7 bases match TRBD1. This CDR3 has 16 amino acids. With V trimmed by 5 bases and J by 0 bases, 4 bases remained unmatched. Germline CDR1 MNHEY, CDR2 SMNVEV (reference sequence).

The chain recombines TRBV7-9 with TRBJ2-1; D might be TRBD2 (5 bases). Germline CDR1 reads SEHNR; CDR2 reads FQNEAQ (reference sequence). The CDR3 is made up of 15 amino acids. Trimming shortened V by 5 bases and J by 4 bases, and 15 bases separated the two germline ends. The CDR3 sequence: CASSPSDYSYNEQFF. In DNA form, the CDR3 reads TGTGCCAGCAGCCCATCAGACTATTCTTACAATGAGCAGTTCTTC.

The V gene is TRBV2, the J gene TRBJ1-5; 9 bases are a match to TRBD1. Germline loops: CDR1 SNHLY, CDR2 FYNNEI. This CDR3 comprises 16 residues. Trimming took 1 base from V and 11 from J; bases not matched to a gene: 12. The CDR3 loop reads CASSEELGQGPRAQHF. In DNA, the CDR3 is TGTGCCAGCAGTGAAGAATTGGGACAGGGCCCTCGGGCCCAGCATTTT.

J is TRBJ2-1 and V is TRBV7-9; weak D call: TRBD1 (5 bases). V was clipped by 5 bases and J by 12 bases, with 17 bases between them. CDR1 and CDR2 (germline): SEHNR, FQNEAQ (reference sequence). The CDR3 totals 13 residues. CDR3 sequence (DNA): TGTGCCAGCAGCGCCCCCCAGGGCCAATGGCAGTTCTTC. Its protein product is CASSAPQGQWQFF. The entire variable domain, with the rest obtained from reference TRBV7-9 and TRBJ2-1, is as follows: DTGVSQNPRHKITKRGQNVTFRCDPISEHNRLYWYRQTLGQGPEFLTYFQNEAQLEKSRLLSDRFSAERPKGSFSTLEIQRTEQGDSAMYLCASSAPQGQWQFFGPGTRLTVL.

The V call is TRBV6-5, the J call TRBJ2-4, with TRBD2 as a possible D gene (6 bases). Looked up from germline, CDR1 is MNHEY and CDR2 is SVGAGI. The CDR3 totals 14 residues. The V end lost 6 bases, the J end lost 7 bases, and 16 bases lay between the germline ends. CDR3 DNA: TGTGCCAGCAGACCCAGCGGAGGGATTAACATTCAGTACTTC. This encodes CASRPSGGINIQYF.

V is TRBV5-4 and J is TRBJ2-3; a weak D match, TRBD2 (5 bases). The V gene lost 4 bases and the J gene lost 3 bases, with 9 bases spanning the gap. The length of the CDR3 is 13 residues. Looked up from germline, CDR1 is SGHNT and CDR2 is YYREEE (reference sequence). The CDR3 coding sequence is TGTGCCAGCAGCCCGAGGGCGACAGATACGCAGTATTTT. It is translated as CASSPRATDTQYF.

This clone was seen at least ten times. The rearrangement joins TRBV25-1 to TRBJ2-1; no clear D gene. CDR3 length: 14 amino acids. Germline CDR1 and CDR2: MGHDK and SYGVNS. Trimming removed 9 bases from V and 2 bases from J, with 14 bases in between. The CDR3 nucleotides are TGTGCCAGTGCGGCGGCCATCGCCTACAATGAGCAGTTCTTC. This codes for CASAAAIAYNEQFF.

J is TRBJ2-5 and V is TRBV27; TRBD2 matches 8 bases. J gave up 0 bases and V 5 bases, and 2 bases lay outside the gene matches. Germline V lookup: CDR1 MNHEY, CDR2 SMNVEV (reference sequence). This CDR3 has 14 amino acids. The CDR3 region is CASSERGYQETQYF. Written as DNA, the CDR3 is TGTGCCAGCAGTGAGCGGGGGTACCAAGAGACCCAGTACTTC.

The chain employs TRBV19 and TRBJ1-1; 8 bases align to TRBD1. There are 15 residues in the CDR3. J lost 0 bases, V lost 5 bases, and 5 bases had no gene match. The germline gives CDR1 LNHDA, CDR2 SQIVND (reference sequence). CDR3 amino acids: CASSPDRVVNTEAFF. The CDR3 coding sequence is TGTGCCAGTAGTCCGGACAGGGTAGTGAACACTGAAGCTTTCTTT.

CDR3 coding DNA: TGTGCCAGCAGCTTTAGGGGGCTATCCTACAATGAGCAGTTCTTC. This gives the protein CASSFRGLSYNEQFF. The chain recombines TRBV7-9 with TRBJ2-1, with TRBD1 identical over 7 bases. CDR1 is SEHNR and CDR2 is FQNEAQ in the germline V gene (reference sequence). The trim removed 3 bases at V and 1 base at J, leaving 3 bases unmatched. This CDR3 has 15 amino acids.

The chain employs TRBV27 and TRBJ2-2; 9 bases agree with TRBD1. After removal of 5 bases from V and 6 bases from J, the junction contained 16 bases not matched to a gene. In germline, CDR1 is MNHEY, CDR2 SMNVEV (reference sequence). The CDR3 covers 18 residues. The CDR3 coding sequence is TGTGCCAGCAGTGCTGAAGACCGGGACAGGGAAGATTCCGGGGAGCTGTTTTTT. Its translation is CASSAEDRDREDSGELFF.

The CDR3 is CASSHLQGNTEAFF. CDR3 bases: TGTGCCAGCAGCCACTTACAGGGAAACACTGAAGCTTTCTTT. J is TRBJ1-1 and V is TRBV3-1 (or the pseudogene TRBV3-2), with a weak D call TRBD1 (6 bases). Germline V gene data show CDR1 as LGHDT and CDR2 as YNNKEL (reference sequence). The CDR3 runs 14 residues. V lost 3 bases and J 2 bases, leaving 10 bases between the germline ends.

This clone was counted a few times. In DNA, the CDR3 is TGTGCCAGCAGTGAGCCAGGGGGAAGCAATCAGCCCCAGCATTTT. Translation: CASSEPGGSNQPQHF. The chain recombines TRBV25-1 with TRBJ1-5, with 7 positions matching TRBD1. The V gene end was trimmed by 3 bases and the J gene end by 1 base; junction bases not matched to a gene: 3. CDR3 length equals 15 residues. Germline values: CDR1 MGHDK, CDR2 SYGVNS.

CDR3 sequence: CASSQEAASSYGYTF. The CDR3 region has the DNA TGTGCCAGCAGCCAAGAGGCGGCCAGCTCCTATGGCTACACCTTC. The chain recombines TRBV4-2 with TRBJ1-2; D gene uncertain. The CDR3 is 15 residues long. Germline V gene lookup returns CDR1 LGHNA and CDR2 YNFKEQ. V gave up 0 bases and J gave up 4 bases, with 12 bases separating them.

The chain recombines TRBV10-3 with TRBJ2-2; D is unresolved. Germline V gene lookup returns CDR1 ENHRY and CDR2 SYGVKD. This CDR3 has 15 residues. Trimming left V 5 bases short and J 2 bases short, with 12 bases between. The CDR3 is CAISKLHPNTGELFF. CDR3 DNA sequence: TGTGCCATCAGTAAACTCCACCCTAACACCGGGGAGCTGTTTTTT.

The rearrangement joins TRBV6-4 to TRBJ2-3; D might be TRBD1 (6 bases). The CDR3 covers 14 residues. Trimming took 0 bases from V and 8 from J, leaving 12 bases between them. In germline, CDR1 is MRHNA, CDR2 SNTAGT. The CDR3 sequence: CASSDSWGLATQYF. The DNA for the CDR3 is TGTGCCAGCAGTGACTCGTGGGGGCTGGCTACGCAGTATTTT.